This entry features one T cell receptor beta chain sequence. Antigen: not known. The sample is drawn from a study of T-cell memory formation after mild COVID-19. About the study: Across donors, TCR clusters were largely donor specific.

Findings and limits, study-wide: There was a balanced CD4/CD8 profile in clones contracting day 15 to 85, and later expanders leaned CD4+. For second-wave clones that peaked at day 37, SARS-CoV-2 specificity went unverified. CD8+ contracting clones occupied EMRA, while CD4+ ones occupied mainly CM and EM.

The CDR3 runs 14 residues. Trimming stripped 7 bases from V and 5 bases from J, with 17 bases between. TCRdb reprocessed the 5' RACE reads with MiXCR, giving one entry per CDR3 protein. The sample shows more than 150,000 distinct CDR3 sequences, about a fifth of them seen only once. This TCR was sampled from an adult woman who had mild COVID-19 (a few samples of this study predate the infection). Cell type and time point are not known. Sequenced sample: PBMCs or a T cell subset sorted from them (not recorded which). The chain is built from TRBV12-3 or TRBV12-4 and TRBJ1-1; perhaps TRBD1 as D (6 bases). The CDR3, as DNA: TGTGCCAGCACCACTACAGGGTCCGATACTGAAGCTTTCTTT. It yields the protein CASTTTGSDTEAFF.